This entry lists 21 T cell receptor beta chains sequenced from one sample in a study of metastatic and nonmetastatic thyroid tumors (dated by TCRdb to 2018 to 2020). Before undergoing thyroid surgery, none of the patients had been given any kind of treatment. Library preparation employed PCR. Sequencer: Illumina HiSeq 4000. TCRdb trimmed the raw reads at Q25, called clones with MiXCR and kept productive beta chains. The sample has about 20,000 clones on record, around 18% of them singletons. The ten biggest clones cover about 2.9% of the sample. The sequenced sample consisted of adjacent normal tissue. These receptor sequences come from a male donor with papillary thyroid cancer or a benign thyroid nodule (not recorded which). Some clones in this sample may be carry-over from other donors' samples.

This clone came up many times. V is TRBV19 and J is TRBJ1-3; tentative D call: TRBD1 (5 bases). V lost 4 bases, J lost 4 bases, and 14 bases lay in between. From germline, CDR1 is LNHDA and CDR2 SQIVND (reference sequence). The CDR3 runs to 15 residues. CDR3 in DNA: TGTGCCAGTAGTACCGGGACGCACTTGGGAAACACCATATATTTT. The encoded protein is CASSTGTHLGNTIYF.

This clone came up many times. As DNA, the CDR3 is TGCAGTGCTAGAGCCCGATTGGGGGGGAATCAGCCCCAGCATTTT. Protein product: CSARARLGGNQPQHF. The chain combines TRBV20-1 with TRBJ1-5, with a weak D call TRBD1 (5 bases). The CDR3 runs to 15 residues. Germline CDR1 reads DFQATT; CDR2 reads SNEGSKA (reference sequence). Trimming stripped 1 base from V and 4 bases from J, with 14 bases between.

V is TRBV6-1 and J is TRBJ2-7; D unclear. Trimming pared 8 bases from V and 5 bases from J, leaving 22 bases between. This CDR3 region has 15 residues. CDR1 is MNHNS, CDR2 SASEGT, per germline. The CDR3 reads CASCLGCPFQDEQYV. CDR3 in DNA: TGTGCCAGCTGCCTCGGGTGTCCGTTTCAGGACGAGCAGTACGTC.

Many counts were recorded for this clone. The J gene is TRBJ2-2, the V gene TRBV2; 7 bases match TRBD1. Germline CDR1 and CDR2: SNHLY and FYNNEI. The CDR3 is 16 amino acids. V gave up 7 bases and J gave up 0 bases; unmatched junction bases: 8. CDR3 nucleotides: TGTGCCAGCACTGCGGACAGGCCTTCGAACACCGGGGAGCTGTTTTTT. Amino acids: CASTADRPSNTGELFF.

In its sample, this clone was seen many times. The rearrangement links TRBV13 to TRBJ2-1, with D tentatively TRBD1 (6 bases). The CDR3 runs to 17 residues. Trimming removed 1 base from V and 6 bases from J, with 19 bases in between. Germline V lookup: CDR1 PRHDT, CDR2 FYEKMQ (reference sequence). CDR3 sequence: CASSLERAGEVGNEQFF. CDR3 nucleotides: TGTGCCAGCAGCTTAGAACGGGCAGGGGAAGTGGGCAATGAGCAGTTCTTC.

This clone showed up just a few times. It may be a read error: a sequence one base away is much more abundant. This CDR3 is CSVSPPLRYTQYF. The CDR3 bases are TGCAGCGTTTCCCCCCCGTTGCGGTATACGCAGTATTTT. The chain joins TRBV29-1 to TRBJ2-3; D is unresolved. The V gene's germline CDR1 is SQVTM and CDR2 ANQGSEA. The CDR3 totals 13 residues. V was pared by 5 bases and J by 7 bases, with 16 bases between.

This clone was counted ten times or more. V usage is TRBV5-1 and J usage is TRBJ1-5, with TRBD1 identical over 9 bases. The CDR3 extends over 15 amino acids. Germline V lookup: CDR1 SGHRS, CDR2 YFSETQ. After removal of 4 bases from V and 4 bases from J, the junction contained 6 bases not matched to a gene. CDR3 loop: CASSAQGALNQPQHF. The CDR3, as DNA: TGCGCCAGCAGCGCACAGGGGGCCTTAAATCAGCCCCAGCATTTT.

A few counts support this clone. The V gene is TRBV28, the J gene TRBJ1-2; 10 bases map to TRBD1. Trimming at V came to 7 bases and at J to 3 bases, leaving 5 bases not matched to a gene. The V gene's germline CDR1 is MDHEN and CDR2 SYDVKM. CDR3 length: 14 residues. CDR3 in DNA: TGTGCCAGCACTCCCGGGACAGGGGACTATGGCTACACCTTC. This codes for CASTPGTGDYGYTF.

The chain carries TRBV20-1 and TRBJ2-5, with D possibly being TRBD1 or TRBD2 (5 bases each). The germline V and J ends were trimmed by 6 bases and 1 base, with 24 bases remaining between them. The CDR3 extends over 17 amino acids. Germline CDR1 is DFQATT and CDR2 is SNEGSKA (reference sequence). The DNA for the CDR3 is TGCAGTGCCCCGCACTATTCCGGGACCCTGAGCCAAGAGACCCAGTACTTC. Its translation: CSAPHYSGTLSQETQYF.

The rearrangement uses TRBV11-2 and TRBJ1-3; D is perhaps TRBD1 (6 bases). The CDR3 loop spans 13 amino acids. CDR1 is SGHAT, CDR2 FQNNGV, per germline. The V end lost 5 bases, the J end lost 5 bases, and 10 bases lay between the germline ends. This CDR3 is CASSLRDRNTIYF. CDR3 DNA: TGTGCCAGCAGCCTCCGGGACAGAAACACCATATATTTT. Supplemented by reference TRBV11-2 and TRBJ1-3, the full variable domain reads EAGVAQSPRYKIIEKRQSVAFWCNPISGHATLYWYQQILGQGPKLLIQFQNNGVVDDSQLPKDRFSAERLKGVDSTLKIQPAKLEDSAVYLCASSLRDRNTIYFGEGSWLTVV.

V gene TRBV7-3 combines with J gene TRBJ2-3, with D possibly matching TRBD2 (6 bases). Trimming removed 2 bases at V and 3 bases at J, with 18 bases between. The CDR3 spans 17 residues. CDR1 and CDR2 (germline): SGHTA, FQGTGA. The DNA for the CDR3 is TGTGCCAGCAGCTTACGAGAGGTCGGACGGGGGACAGATACGCAGTATTTT. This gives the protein CASSLREVGRGTDTQYF.

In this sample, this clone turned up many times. The DNA for the CDR3 is TGTGCCAGCAGTTTAATTTCGACAGGGGATGAAAAACTGTTTTTT. This translates into CASSLISTGDEKLFF. The chain links TRBV12-3 or TRBV12-4 to TRBJ1-4; 8 bases are a match to TRBD1. V lost 2 bases and J lost 6; bases outside the gene matches: 5. The CDR3 is made up of 15 amino acids.

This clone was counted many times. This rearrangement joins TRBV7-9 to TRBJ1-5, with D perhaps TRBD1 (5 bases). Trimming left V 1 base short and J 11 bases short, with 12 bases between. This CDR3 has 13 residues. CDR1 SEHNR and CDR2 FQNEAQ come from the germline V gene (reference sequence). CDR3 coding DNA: TGTGCCAGCAGCTTAGTTATGGGGGAGGCCCAGCATTTT. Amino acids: CASSLVMGEAQHF. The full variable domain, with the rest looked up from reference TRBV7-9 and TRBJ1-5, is DTGVSQNPRHKITKRGQNVTFRCDPISEHNRLYWYRQTLGQGPEFLTYFQNEAQLEKSRLLSDRFSAERPKGSFSTLEIQRTEQGDSAMYLCASSLVMGEAQHFGDGTRLSIL.

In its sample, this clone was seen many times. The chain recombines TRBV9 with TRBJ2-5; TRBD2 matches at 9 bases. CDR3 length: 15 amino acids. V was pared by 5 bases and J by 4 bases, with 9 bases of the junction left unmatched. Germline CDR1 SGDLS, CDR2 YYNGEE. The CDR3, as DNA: TGTGCCAGCAGTTTTACGCGGGGGGGTGGAGAGACCCAGTACTTC. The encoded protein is CASSFTRGGGETQYF.

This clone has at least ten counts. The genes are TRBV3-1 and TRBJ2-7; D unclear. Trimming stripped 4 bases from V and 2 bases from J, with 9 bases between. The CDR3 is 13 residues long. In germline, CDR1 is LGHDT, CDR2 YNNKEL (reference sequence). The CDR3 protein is CASSRTYTYEQYF. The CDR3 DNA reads TGTGCCAGCAGCCGGACGTATACCTACGAGCAGTACTTC.

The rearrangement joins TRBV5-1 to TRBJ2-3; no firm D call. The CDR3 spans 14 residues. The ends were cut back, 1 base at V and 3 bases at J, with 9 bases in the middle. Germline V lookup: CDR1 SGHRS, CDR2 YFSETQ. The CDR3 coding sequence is TGCGCCAGCAGCTTGAAGGGTCGGACAGATACGCAGTATTTT. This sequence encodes CASSLKGRTDTQYF.

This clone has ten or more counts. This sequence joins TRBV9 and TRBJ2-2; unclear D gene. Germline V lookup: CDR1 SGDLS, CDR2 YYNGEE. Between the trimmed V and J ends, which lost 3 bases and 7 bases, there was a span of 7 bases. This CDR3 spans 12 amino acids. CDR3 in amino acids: CASSGRGGELFF. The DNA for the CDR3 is TGTGCCAGCAGCGGGAGAGGCGGGGAGCTGTTTTTT.

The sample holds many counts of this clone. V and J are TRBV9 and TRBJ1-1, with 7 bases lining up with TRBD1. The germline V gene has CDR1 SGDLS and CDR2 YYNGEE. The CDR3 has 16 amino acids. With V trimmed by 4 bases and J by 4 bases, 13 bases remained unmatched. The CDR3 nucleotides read TGTGCCAGCAGCCCCTCCCGGGGCAGGGGGTTCACTGAAGCTTTCTTT. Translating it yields CASSPSRGRGFTEAFF. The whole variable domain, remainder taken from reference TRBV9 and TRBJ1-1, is DSGVTQTPKHLITATGQRVTLRCSPRSGDLSVYWYQQSLDQGLQFLIQYYNGEERAKGNILERFSAQQFPDLHSELNLSSLELGDSALYFCASSPSRGRGFTEAFFGQGTRLTVV.

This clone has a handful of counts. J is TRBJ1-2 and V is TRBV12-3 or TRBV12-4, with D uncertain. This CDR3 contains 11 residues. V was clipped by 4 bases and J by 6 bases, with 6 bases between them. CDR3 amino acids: CASSSRHGYTF. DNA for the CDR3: TGTGCCAGCAGTTCCCGCCATGGCTACACCTTC.

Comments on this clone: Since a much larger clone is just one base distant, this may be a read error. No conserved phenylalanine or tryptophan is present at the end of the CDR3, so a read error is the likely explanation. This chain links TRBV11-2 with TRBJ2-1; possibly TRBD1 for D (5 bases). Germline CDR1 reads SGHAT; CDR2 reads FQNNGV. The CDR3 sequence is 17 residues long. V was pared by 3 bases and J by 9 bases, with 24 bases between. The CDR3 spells CASSFPRGRGSFTEQFL. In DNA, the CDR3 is TGTGCCAGCAGCTTCCCTAGGGGTAGGGGTTCTTTTACTGAGCAGTTCTTG.

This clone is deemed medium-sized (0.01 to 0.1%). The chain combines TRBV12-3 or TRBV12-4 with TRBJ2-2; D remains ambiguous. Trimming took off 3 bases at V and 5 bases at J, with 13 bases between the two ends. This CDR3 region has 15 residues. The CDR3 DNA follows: TGTGCCAGCAGTTTTGTTTCTGGCGCGACCGGGGAGCTGTTTTTT. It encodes CASSFVSGATGELFF.